This T cell receptor beta chain was retrieved from a study of CXCR3-negative and CXCR3-positive naive CD8 T cells. Study-wide points: Partial loss of CXCR3 expression followed cryopreservation; most assays used fresh PBMCs. CXCR3-negative naive cells had less hydrophobic TRB CDR3s than did CXCR3-positive naive cells.

The TRB libraries of cDNA were built by UMI-labeled 5' RACE. TCRdb derives one entry per CDR3 protein from the 5' RACE reads, leaving out DNA. The repertoire shows approximately 65,000 distinct CDR3 sequences; the top ten hold roughly 0.74%. With regard to this clonotype: Its antigen is undetermined.

This CDR3 spans 11 amino acids. Germline V lookup: CDR1 SQVTM, CDR2 ANQGSEA. Definition of naive CD8+ T cells rested on a CD45RO-CCR7+CD27+CD95- profile. The sample consisted of naive CXCR3+ CD8+ T cells from blood. Subset: CD45RO-CCR7+CD27+CD95- naive CD8+ T cells expressing CXCR3 (TNR3+). This chain connects TRBV29-1 to TRBJ2-7; TCRdb selects TRBD1, and the lack of DNA leaves this call unchecked. The sequence was obtained from a human donor in good health. Some clones in this sample may be carry-over from other donors' samples. The CDR3 loop reads CSAGDNYEQYF.